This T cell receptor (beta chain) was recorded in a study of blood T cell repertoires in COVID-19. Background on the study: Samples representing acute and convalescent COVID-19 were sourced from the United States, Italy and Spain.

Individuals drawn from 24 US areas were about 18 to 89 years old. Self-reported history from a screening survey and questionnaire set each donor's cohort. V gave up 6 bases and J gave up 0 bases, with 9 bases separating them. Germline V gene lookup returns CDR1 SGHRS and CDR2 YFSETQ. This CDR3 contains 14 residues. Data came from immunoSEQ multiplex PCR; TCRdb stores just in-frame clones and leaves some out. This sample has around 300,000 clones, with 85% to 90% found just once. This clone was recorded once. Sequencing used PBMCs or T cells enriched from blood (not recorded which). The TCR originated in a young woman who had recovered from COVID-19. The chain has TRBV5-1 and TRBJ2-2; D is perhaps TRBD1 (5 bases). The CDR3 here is CASTPDTNTGELFF. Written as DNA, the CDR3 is TGCGCCAGCACCCCGGACACGAACACCGGGGAGCTGTTTTTT.